This record covers a single T cell receptor (beta chain). Its antigen is not known. Germline CDR1 reads SGHNT; CDR2 reads YENEEA. The CDR3 sequence is 13 residues long. Trimming removed 3 bases at V and 8 bases at J, with 13 bases between. Only in-frame clones appear in the TCRdb table, and some are missing; sequencing was by immunoSEQ multiplex PCR. The repertoire has about 110,000 clones, 70% to 90% of them found once; the top ten carry roughly 15%. This sample is part of a study of T cell responses to AZD1222 COVID-19 vaccine. Study-wide points: Among spike-specific TCRs, nearly half reportedly target unmutated variant regions. The donor cohort was predominantly white British with a female majority, and clonal diversity may have been underestimated. Every sample of the repertoires postdated the peak T cell response. At study baseline, merely several AZD1222 recipients were seropositive.

This receptor was obtained from an adult who received the AZD1222 COVID-19 vaccine. The sequencing here drew on peripheral blood, taken 28 days after the second AZD1222 dose. V gene TRBV11-3 combines with J gene TRBJ1-2; D remains ambiguous. Written as DNA, the CDR3 is TGTGCCAGCAGCTTCCATCTGGGCTCGGGCTACACCTTC. Translated, it gives CASSFHLGSGYTF.